This TCR beta chain is from a study of T-cell reconstitution after alpha-beta-depleted transplantation in children. Study-wide results and limits: T-cell numbers and diversity one year post-transplant derived largely from freshly generated T cells. Several hundred rapidly expanded clones from non-depleted graft cells reportedly supplied alpha-beta T cells about two months post-transplant. The origin of high day-60 TCRbeta diversity in some patients lay in surviving recipient T cells and thymic progenitors.

The TCRbeta library incorporated unique molecular identifiers. TCRdb used MiXCR to reprocess the PCR reads, holding one entry per CDR3 protein. Of about 980,000 distinct CDR3 sequences listed, about 29% were seen once; the top ten hold over 25%. The CDR3 is 12 amino acids. Trimming took off 3 bases at V and 0 bases at J, with 3 bases between the two ends. Germline V gene lookup returns CDR1 MGHRA and CDR2 YSYEKL. Concerning this clonotype itself: Its cognate antigen is unknown.

This sequence was found in a boy under three years old who had a stem cell transplant for SCID, so the T cells may come from the graft donor. Sequenced here: PBMCs, mostly from graft donor cells, sampled 360 days after TCRalphabeta/CD19-depleted stem cell transplant. The chain combines TRBV4-1 with TRBJ2-7; no clear D. The CDR3 DNA sequence: TGCGCCAGCAGCCAGCCCTCCTACGAGCAGTACTTC. Encoded protein: CASSQPSYEQYF.